This TCR beta chain stems from a study of T-cell reconstitution after alpha-beta-depleted transplantation in children. Study findings and constraints: Several patients had high TCRbeta diversity at day 60; it came from surviving recipient T cells and thymic progenitors. After one year, T-cell counts and TCRbeta diversity mostly came from new T cells. It was reported that alpha-beta T cells came from several hundred expanded graft clones (about two months after transplant).

Concerning this clonotype itself: Its antigen is as yet unknown.

Preparation of the TCRbeta library used unique molecular identifiers. In TCRdb, the PCR reads were re-called with MiXCR into one record per CDR3 protein. Among around 230,000 distinct CDR3 sequences listed, around a sixth were seen once. The sample consisted of PBMCs, mostly from graft donor cells, taken 360 days after TCRalphabeta/CD19-depleted stem cell transplant. The clonotype originates from a male patient between 2 and 9 years old who had a stem cell transplant for acute lymphoblastic leukemia, so the T cells may come from the graft donor.

The CDR3 here is CASSATGGQPYNEQFF. The CDR3 DNA sequence: TGTGCCAGCAGCGCTACAGGGGGCCAACCCTACAATGAGCAGTTCTTC. The chain combines TRBV7-6 with TRBJ2-1; 9 bases line up with TRBD1. Losses at the gene ends were 5 bases for V and 2 bases for J; bases not matched to a gene: 7. Germline V lookup: CDR1 SGHVS, CDR2 FNYEAQ. The length of the CDR3 is 16 residues.